Listed here are 32 T cell receptor beta chains from one sample, sequenced in a study of blood T cell repertoires in COVID-19. Measured with immunoSEQ multiplex PCR; TCRdb has only the in-frame clones, and not every one. The sample has roughly 290,000 clones, about 93% seen once. Sequenced sample: peripheral blood. All receptors come from a young woman with COVID-19, enrolled during active disease.

The chain couples TRBV6-5 to TRBJ1-1; D is ambiguous. The germline CDR1 and CDR2 sequences are MNHEY and SVGAGI. V shed 6 bases and J shed 1 base, with 9 bases lying between them. The CDR3 sequence is 13 residues long. CDR3: CASSPRANTEAFF. The CDR3 nucleotides are TGTGCCAGCAGCCCGCGGGCGAACACTGAAGCTTTCTTT.

This clone was detected only once. CDR3 residues: CASSVQNSPLHF. The CDR3, as DNA: TGTGCCAGCAGTGTTCAGAATTCACCCCTCCACTTT. The chain links TRBV2 to TRBJ1-6, with D uncertain. CDR1 is SNHLY and CDR2 is FYNNEI in the germline V gene. Trimming shortened V by 4 bases and J by 7 bases, and 5 bases separated the two germline ends. The CDR3 runs 12 residues.

V and J are TRBV9 and TRBJ2-1; TRBD2 aligns across 16 bases. Trimming cost V 3 bases and J 4 bases; bases outside gene matches: 16. Germline V gives CDR1 SGDLS, CDR2 YYNGEE. This CDR3 comprises 21 residues. The CDR3 region is CASSASASGTSGRASYNEQFF. The CDR3 DNA reads as TGTGCCAGCAGCGCGAGCGCCTCCGGGACTAGCGGGAGGGCCTCTTACAATGAGCAGTTCTTC.

This clone was seen only once. The rearrangement links TRBV5-1 to TRBJ1-3; 7 bases agree with TRBD1. The CDR3 length is 17 residues. The V and J ends lost 2 bases and 0 bases, in that order; junction bases with no gene match: 8. Germline CDR1 is SGHRS and CDR2 is YFSETQ. For the CDR3, the DNA is TGCGCCAGCAGCTTCGGACAGGACTCAAGCTCTGGAAACACCATATATTTT. It is translated as CASSFGQDSSSGNTIYF.

The V gene is TRBV5-1, the J gene TRBJ2-5; TRBD1 aligns across 10 bases. The CDR3 is made up of 15 amino acids. J lost 5 bases, V lost 3 bases, and 7 bases had no gene match. The germline gives CDR1 SGHRS, CDR2 YFSETQ. Here the CDR3 DNA reads TGCGCCAGCAGCTCGACAGGGGGCGAGCTGGAGACCCAGTACTTC. This gives the protein CASSSTGGELETQYF.

V usage is TRBV4-3 and J usage is TRBJ1-2; 7 bases are a match to TRBD1. The V gene end was trimmed by 6 bases and the J gene end by 4 bases; junction bases not matched to a gene: 11. The CDR3 runs to 15 residues. CDR1 and CDR2 (germline): LGHNA, YSLEER. The CDR3 loop reads CASSPGTAAVYGYTF. Here the CDR3 DNA reads TGCGCCAGCAGTCCCGGGACAGCTGCCGTCTATGGCTACACCTTC.

This rearrangement joins TRBV6-1 to TRBJ1-5, with D possibly TRBD1 on 6 matching bases. CDR1 and CDR2 from the germline V gene are MNHNS and SASEGT. The CDR3 extends over 15 amino acids. With 3 bases removed from V and 1 base from J, the gap between germline ends came to 10 bases. CDR3 region: CASSEGAGSNQPQHF. Written as DNA, the CDR3 is TGTGCCAGCAGTGAGGGGGCTGGCAGCAATCAGCCCCAGCATTTT.

The genes are TRBV29-1 and TRBJ2-1, with 7 bases lining up with TRBD2. Per germline, CDR1 SQVTM and CDR2 ANQGSEA. V gave up 0 bases and J gave up 0 bases; unmatched junction bases: 8. The CDR3 has 17 residues. For the CDR3, the DNA is TGCAGCGTTGAAGATAGGGGAGGGCATAGCTCCTACAATGAGCAGTTCTTC. Translating it yields CSVEDRGGHSSYNEQFF.

This clone was found a few times. The chain recombines TRBV6-6 with TRBJ2-7; 10 nucleotides line up with TRBD2. This CDR3 spans 13 amino acids. The germline V gene encodes CDR1 MNHNY and CDR2 SVGAGI (reference sequence). Trimming cost V 6 bases and J 7 bases; bases outside gene matches: 6. CDR3 sequence: CASSVAGGWEQYF. Here the CDR3 DNA reads TGTGCCAGCAGCGTAGCGGGAGGTTGGGAGCAGTACTTC.

The V and J genes are TRBV9 and TRBJ1-1; TRBD1 might be the D (5 bases). V dropped 4 bases and J dropped 0 bases, with 13 bases sitting between them. The CDR3 runs 15 residues. The germline V gene has CDR1 SGDLS and CDR2 YYNGEE. CDR3 DNA sequence: TGTGCCAGCAGCCGCAGGGTAGGGATGAACACTGAAGCTTTCTTT. Its translation is CASSRRVGMNTEAFF.

V usage is TRBV29-1 and J usage is TRBJ1-5; D is perhaps TRBD1 (5 bases). The germline V and J ends were trimmed by 4 bases and 0 bases, with 13 bases remaining between them. This CDR3 contains 15 residues. Germline-derived CDR1 and CDR2 are SQVTM and ANQGSEA. CDR3 protein: CSVGQGANSNQPQHF. The CDR3 bases are TGCAGCGTTGGTCAAGGGGCCAATAGCAATCAGCCCCAGCATTTT.

V is TRBV2 and J is TRBJ2-5; D ambiguous. Deletions cut 6 bases from V and 7 bases from J, with 9 bases between. The CDR3 covers 11 residues. Germline loops: CDR1 SNHLY, CDR2 FYNNEI. Here the CDR3 reads CASREPGTQYF. CDR3 sequence (DNA): TGTGCCAGCAGAGAGCCTGGGACCCAGTACTTC.

The chain links TRBV28 to TRBJ2-3; possibly TRBD1 for D (5 bases). Trimming removed 3 bases from V and 1 base from J, with 11 bases in between. Germline CDR1 MDHEN, CDR2 SYDVKM. The CDR3 has 15 residues. The CDR3 sequence is CASSFLRGRTDTQYF. CDR3 in DNA: TGTGCCAGCAGTTTTTTAAGGGGCCGCACAGATACGCAGTATTTT.

The chain combines TRBV28 with TRBJ2-7; TRBD1 matches at 9 bases. Germline-derived CDR1 and CDR2 are MDHEN and SYDVKM. The CDR3 sequence is 18 residues long. After removal of 1 base from V and 7 bases from J, the junction contained 17 bases not matched to a gene. Written as DNA, the CDR3 is TGTGCCAGCAGTTTATTAGGCGACAGGACAGGGGTTGTGCGGGAGCAGTACTTC. It specifies CASSLLGDRTGVVREQYF. Complete variable domain (other parts from reference TRBV28 and TRBJ2-7): DVKVTQSSRYLVKRTGEKVFLECVQDMDHENMFWYRQDPGLGLRLIYFSYDVKMKEKGDIPEGYSVSREKKERFSLILESASTNQTSMYLCASSLLGDRTGVVREQYFGPGTRLTVT.

The genes are TRBV5-1 and TRBJ2-3, with no clear D. The V gene lost 2 bases and the J gene lost 2 bases, with 9 bases spanning the gap. This CDR3 is built from 14 residues. The V gene's germline CDR1 is SGHRS and CDR2 YFSETQ. The CDR3 spells CASSFEQYTDTQYF. Here the CDR3 DNA reads TGCGCCAGCAGCTTTGAACAGTACACAGATACGCAGTATTTT.

The chain employs TRBV6-5 and TRBJ1-2; 8 nucleotides line up with TRBD1. CDR1 and CDR2 (germline): MNHEY, SVGAGI. Germline trimming cut 5 bases from V and 6 bases from J; bases unmatched to any gene: 8. The CDR3 sequence is 14 residues long. The CDR3 nucleotides read TGTGCCAGCAGTAGGACAGGGAGTTTGGATGGCTACACCTTC. As protein: CASSRTGSLDGYTF.

The V and J genes are TRBV5-5 and TRBJ2-5; D is unclear. Germline CDR1 SGHKS, CDR2 YYEKEE (reference sequence). The CDR3 contains 13 residues. V was cut by 0 bases and J by 3 bases, with 6 bases left in between. CDR3 nucleotide sequence: TGTGCCAGCAGCTTGGGGCAGAAAGAGACCCAGTACTTC. Protein sequence: CASSLGQKETQYF.

The chain couples TRBV11-2 to TRBJ2-7; the D gene is possibly TRBD1 (6 bases). This CDR3 has 14 residues. The germline V and J ends were trimmed by 5 bases and 0 bases, with 11 bases remaining between them. CDR1 and CDR2 from the germline V gene are SGHAT and FQNNGV. The CDR3 loop is CASSIRDNSYEQYF. Here the CDR3 DNA reads TGTGCCAGCAGCATCCGGGACAACTCCTACGAGCAGTACTTC.

This chain uses TRBV2 with TRBJ1-6; no clear D gene. CDR3 length equals 15 residues. V lost 5 bases, J lost 6 bases, and 14 bases lay in between. In germline, CDR1 is SNHLY, CDR2 FYNNEI. The CDR3: CASSPLGSTNSPLHF. In DNA form, the CDR3 reads TGTGCCAGCAGTCCCCTAGGCAGCACTAATTCACCCCTCCACTTT.

The V and J genes are TRBV28 and TRBJ1-5; D gene ambiguous. CDR1 MDHEN and CDR2 SYDVKM come from the germline V gene. With 6 bases removed from V and 2 bases from J, the gap between germline ends came to 5 bases. This CDR3 is 12 amino acids long. In DNA, the CDR3 is TGTGCCAGCAGATTCGGCAATCAGCCCCAGCATTTT. Translated: CASRFGNQPQHF.

The rearrangement links TRBV9 to TRBJ1-2, with D perhaps matching TRBD1 (6 bases). Germline CDR1 reads SGDLS; CDR2 reads YYNGEE. Trimming left V 4 bases short and J 4 bases short, with 17 bases between. The CDR3 contains 15 residues. The CDR3, as DNA: TGTGCCAGCAGCCTCAGCGGGGGGCCCCCCTATGGCTACACCTTC. Translated, it gives CASSLSGGPPYGYTF.

The chain has TRBV30 and TRBJ2-2; D is perhaps TRBD1 (5 bases). V was clipped by 0 bases and J by 0 bases, with 8 bases between them. The CDR3 consists of 15 residues. Germline V CDR1 and CDR2: GTSNPN, SVGIG (reference sequence). The CDR3 DNA sequence: TGTGCCTGGAGTGTTAAGGACACGAACACCGGGGAGCTGTTTTTT. Amino acids: CAWSVKDTNTGELFF.

The chain joins TRBV5-1 to TRBJ2-1; 10 bases fit TRBD2. The CDR3 extends over 16 amino acids. Germline V lookup: CDR1 SGHRS, CDR2 YFSETQ. V was clipped by 3 bases and J by 3 bases; unmatched bases: 6. The CDR3 loop is CASSYIAGGVYNEQFF. The DNA for the CDR3 is TGCGCCAGCAGCTATATAGCGGGAGGCGTCTACAATGAGCAGTTCTTC.

The CDR3 DNA follows: TGTGCCAGCAGTCGTAGCGGAGTATACGAGCAGTACTTC. This codes for CASSRSGVYEQYF. This chain uses TRBV6-2 or TRBV6-3 with TRBJ2-7; D perhaps matches TRBD2 (6 bases). Germline loops: CDR1 MNHEY, CDR2 SVGEGT. The CDR3 covers 13 residues. V gave up 5 bases and J gave up 4 bases, with 12 bases separating them.

This clone came up a few times. This chain links TRBV24-1 with TRBJ1-1; D unclear. The CDR3 covers 13 residues. CDR1 KGHDR and CDR2 SFDVKD come from the germline V gene. V lost 6 bases and J lost 4, with 11 bases in between. The CDR3 region is CATSQGSSTEAFF. The DNA of the CDR3 is TGTGCCACCAGTCAAGGGAGCAGCACTGAAGCTTTCTTT.

As concerns this clone: Other DNA sequences in this specimen translate into the identical CDR3. This chain connects TRBV6-5 to TRBJ2-7; D gene ambiguous. Deletions cut 3 bases from V and 3 bases from J, with 3 bases between. Germline loops: CDR1 MNHEY, CDR2 SVGAGI. This CDR3 contains 11 residues. For the CDR3, the DNA is TGTGCCAGCAGTTATCGCTACGAGCAGTACTTC. Its protein is CASSYRYEQYF.

This clone appeared a few times. The chain carries TRBV7-2 and TRBJ1-2; tentative D call: TRBD1 (5 bases). The length of the CDR3 is 15 residues. CDR1 is SGHTA, CDR2 FQGNSA, per germline. Trimming shortened V by 4 bases and J by 4 bases, and 16 bases separated the two germline ends. CDR3 in amino acids: CASSSSGLPTYGYTF. Written as DNA, the CDR3 is TGTGCCAGCAGCTCCTCAGGGCTCCCTACCTATGGCTACACCTTC. The entire variable domain, with the rest obtained from reference TRBV7-2 and TRBJ1-2, is as follows: GAGVSQSPSNKVTEKGKDVELRCDPISGHTALYWYRQSLGQGLEFLIYFQGNSAPDKSGLPSDRFSAERTGGSVSTLTIQRTQQEDSAVYLCASSSSGLPTYGYTFGSGTRLTVV.

The J gene is TRBJ2-7, the V gene TRBV18; 7 nucleotides agree with TRBD1. The CDR3 has 14 amino acids. Unmatched junction bases numbered 6, after V lost 6 bases and J lost 1 base. CDR1 KGHSH and CDR2 LQKENI come from the germline V gene. CDR3 DNA: TGTGCCAGCTCGGAAGGACAGGCTTCCTACGAGCAGTACTTC. This codes for CASSEGQASYEQYF.

V usage is TRBV19 and J usage is TRBJ2-7; 7 positions match TRBD1. V shed 5 bases and J 6 bases; nucleotides not matched to a gene: 7. The CDR3 runs 13 residues. Germline V gene lookup returns CDR1 LNHDA and CDR2 SQIVND (reference sequence). CDR3 in amino acids: CASSFPTGREQYF. The CDR3 DNA is TGTGCCAGTAGTTTCCCGACAGGGCGCGAGCAGTACTTC. The variable domain in full, with the rest retrieved from reference TRBV19 and TRBJ2-7, is DGGITQSPKYLFRKEGQNVTLSCEQNLNHDAMYWYRQDPGQGLRLIYYSQIVNDFQKGDIAEGYSVSREKKESFPLTVTSAQKNPTAFYLCASSFPTGREQYFGPGTRLTVT.

The chain recombines TRBV6-2 or TRBV6-3 with TRBJ1-5; TRBD1 might be the D (5 bases). The CDR3 runs 14 residues. The V end lost 4 bases, the J end lost 0 bases, and 7 bases lay between the germline ends. Germline lookup yields CDR1 MNHEY and CDR2 SVGEGT. The CDR3 sequence is CASSLDSSNQPQHF. Written as DNA, the CDR3 is TGTGCCAGCAGTTTAGACAGTAGCAATCAGCCCCAGCATTTT.

The chain couples TRBV11-2 to TRBJ2-2; D might be TRBD1 (6 bases). The V and J ends lost 1 base and 3 bases respectively, with 12 bases between them. The CDR3 covers 16 residues. The V gene's germline CDR1 is SGHAT and CDR2 FQNNGV. The CDR3 coding sequence is TGTGCCAGCAGCTTAGGAGGGGGTCTTCACACCGGGGAGCTGTTTTTT. Amino acid sequence: CASSLGGGLHTGELFF. The full variable domain, in which reference TRBV11-2 and TRBJ2-2 provide the parts outside the CDR3, is EAGVAQSPRYKIIEKRQSVAFWCNPISGHATLYWYQQILGQGPKLLIQFQNNGVVDDSQLPKDRFSAERLKGVDSTLKIQPAKLEDSAVYLCASSLGGGLHTGELFFGEGSRLTVL.

V usage is TRBV5-1 and J usage is TRBJ2-6; the match to TRBD1 covers 8 bases. The V and J ends lost 2 bases and 2 bases, in that order; junction bases with no gene match: 3. CDR3 length: 16 amino acids. Germline V gene sequence: CDR1 SGHRS, CDR2 YFSETQ. The CDR3 bases are TGCGCCAGCAGCTTAACAGGGGGAACTGGGGCCAACGTCCTGACTTTC. Amino acid sequence: CASSLTGGTGANVLTF. Together with reference TRBV5-1 and TRBJ2-6, the CDR3 gives the full variable domain: KAGVTQTPRYLIKTRGQQVTLSCSPISGHRSVSWYQQTPGQGLQFLFEYFSETQRNKGNFPGRFSGRQFSNSRSEMNVSTLELGDSALYLCASSLTGGTGANVLTFGAGSRLTVL.